One and the same sample provided the 26 T cell receptor beta chains below, sequenced in a study of OX40 agonist ivuxolimab in advanced cancers. Preparation of the library involved the immunoSEQ multiplex PCR assay. The source is immuneACCESS, and TCRdb retained only in-frame sequences with V and J called. Part of the clones is not carried over; for the studies checked, unresolved V genes explain less than half of this, and the remainder is unexplained. A total of roughly 86,000 clones appear in this sample, around 91% of them only once. Of the sample, approximately 2.9% is held by the ten largest clones. Specimen: CD4+ or CD8+ T cells sorted from blood, collected in a trial of the OX40 agonist ivuxolimab. These receptors all stem from an adult with an advanced solid tumor such as melanoma, head and neck, liver or kidney cancer.

V is TRBV5-1 and J is TRBJ2-1; 7 nucleotides agree with TRBD2. V trimming: 0 bases; J trimming: 1 base; junction bases outside the gene matches: 1. The CDR3 totals 15 residues. CDR1 and CDR2 (germline): SGHRS, YFSETQ. The chain's CDR3 is CASSLGGSSYNEQFF. CDR3 nucleotide sequence: TGCGCCAGCAGCTTGGGCGGGAGTTCCTACAATGAGCAGTTCTTC.

This chain links TRBV19 with TRBJ1-6, with unresolved D. V was trimmed by 3 bases and J by 11 bases, leaving 23 bases between them. The germline CDR1 and CDR2 sequences are LNHDA and SQIVND (reference sequence). The CDR3 runs 17 residues. CDR3 region: CASSIFVVTDTTPPLHF. CDR3 coding DNA: TGTGCCAGTAGTATTTTTGTGGTCACAGATACCACCCCACCCCTCCACTTT. Full variable domain (outside the CDR3, taken from reference TRBV19 and TRBJ1-6): DGGITQSPKYLFRKEGQNVTLSCEQNLNHDAMYWYRQDPGQGLRLIYYSQIVNDFQKGDIAEGYSVSREKKESFPLTVTSAQKNPTAFYLCASSIFVVTDTTPPLHFGNGTRLTVT.

The genes are TRBV6-1 and TRBJ1-2; D is perhaps TRBD1 (6 bases). The CDR3 covers 14 residues. V was clipped by 2 bases and J by 7 bases, with 14 bases between them. Germline values: CDR1 MNHNS, CDR2 SASEGT. As DNA, the CDR3 is TGTGCCAGCAGTGAAAAGGCAGGGGTCGGTGGCTACACCTTC. The encoded protein is CASSEKAGVGGYTF.

The chain uses TRBV5-1 and TRBJ2-4; TRBD1 or TRBD2 may be the D gene (5 bases each). This CDR3 contains 14 residues. CDR1 SGHRS and CDR2 YFSETQ come from the germline V gene. V shed 0 bases and J shed 8 bases, with 12 bases lying between them. The CDR3 nucleotides are TGCGCCAGCAGCTTGGATCCAGGGAGTTACATTCAGTACTTC. Its translation: CASSLDPGSYIQYF.

J is TRBJ1-2 and V is TRBV19, with TRBD1 as a possible D gene (6 bases). The germline V and J ends were trimmed by 6 bases and 2 bases, with 19 bases remaining between them. The CDR3 spans 16 residues. Germline V CDR1 and CDR2: LNHDA, SQIVND (reference sequence). The DNA of the CDR3 is TGTGCCAGTAGGAACAGGGTAGGTCAGCGGAACTATGGCTACACCTTC. It yields the protein CASRNRVGQRNYGYTF. Using reference TRBV19 and TRBJ1-2 for the parts outside the CDR3, the full variable domain is DGGITQSPKYLFRKEGQNVTLSCEQNLNHDAMYWYRQDPGQGLRLIYYSQIVNDFQKGDIAEGYSVSREKKESFPLTVTSAQKNPTAFYLCASRNRVGQRNYGYTFGSGTRLTVV.

The chain is built from TRBV5-6 and TRBJ1-1, with D hard to call. Trimming took off 2 bases at V and 5 bases at J, with 10 bases between the two ends. The germline V gene encodes CDR1 SGHDT and CDR2 YYEEEE. The CDR3 covers 13 residues. CDR3 sequence (DNA): TGTGCCAGCAGCTTTCAGGTTGTTACTGAAGCTTTCTTT. It codes for CASSFQVVTEAFF.

The chain couples TRBV5-6 to TRBJ1-2; D is ambiguous. V lost 7 bases and J lost 5, with 15 bases in between. Per the germline V gene, CDR1 is SGHDT and CDR2 is YYEEEE. The CDR3 runs to 13 residues. The CDR3 region has the DNA TGTGCCAGCTGCATTTCCTCTGGGTATGGCTACACCTTC. Residues: CASCISSGYGYTF.

The count of this clone is one. V gene TRBV18 combines with J gene TRBJ2-3; D uncertain. Germline lookup yields CDR1 KGHSH and CDR2 LQKENI. V lost 0 bases to trimming and J lost 4 bases, with 8 bases between them. This CDR3 contains 14 residues. Here the CDR3 DNA reads TGTGCCAGCTCACCACCGGTCAAACCAGATACGCAGTATTTT. Translation: CASSPPVKPDTQYF.

The CDR3 DNA sequence: TGCGCCAGCAGAGTGGCGGGGAACACCGGGGAGCTGTTTTTT. Amino acids: CASRVAGNTGELFF. The chain combines TRBV10-1 with TRBJ2-2, with a weak D call TRBD2 (5 bases). CDR1 WNHNN and CDR2 SYGVQD come from the germline V gene (reference sequence). The CDR3 is 14 amino acids. The V end lost 6 bases, the J end lost 1 base, and 9 bases lay between the germline ends.

V is TRBV19 and J is TRBJ1-6, with TRBD1 as a possible D gene (6 bases). The germline V gene has CDR1 LNHDA and CDR2 SQIVND (reference sequence). The ends were cut back, 6 bases at V and 6 bases at J, with 18 bases in the middle. This CDR3 region has 16 residues. The chain's CDR3 is CASSWDNLRANSPLHF. In DNA form, the CDR3 reads TGTGCCAGTAGCTGGGACAATCTTAGGGCTAATTCACCCCTCCACTTT.

The genes are TRBV27 and TRBJ1-1; no clear D. The CDR3 is made up of 13 amino acids. Trimming pared 4 bases from V and 4 bases from J, leaving 10 bases between. Germline loops: CDR1 MNHEY, CDR2 SMNVEV (reference sequence). The CDR3 reads CASSYTRTTEAFF. The CDR3 nucleotides read TGTGCCAGCAGTTACACAAGAACCACTGAAGCTTTCTTT.

The V call is TRBV2, the J call TRBJ1-1; a possible D gene is TRBD1 (6 bases). Germline V lookup: CDR1 SNHLY, CDR2 FYNNEI. CDR3 length: 14 amino acids. V shed 6 bases and J shed 3 bases, with 14 bases lying between them. CDR3 bases: TGTGCCAGCAGCGCAGCGGGGGCGGACACTGAAGCTTTCTTT. Encoded protein: CASSAAGADTEAFF. Using reference TRBV2 and TRBJ1-1 for the parts outside the CDR3, the full variable domain is EPEVTQTPSHQVTQMGQEVILRCVPISNHLYFYWYRQILGQKVEFLVSFYNNEISEKSEIFDDQFSVERPDGSNFTLKIRSTKLEDSAMYFCASSAAGADTEAFFGQGTRLTVV.

J is TRBJ1-1 and V is TRBV19, with D uncertain. The germline V and J ends were trimmed by 4 bases and 0 bases, with 6 bases remaining between them. Germline loops: CDR1 LNHDA, CDR2 SQIVND (reference sequence). The CDR3 runs 13 residues. This CDR3 reads CASSTSLNTEAFF. The CDR3 DNA follows: TGTGCCAGTAGTACTTCCCTGAACACTGAAGCTTTCTTT.

The chain uses TRBV9 and TRBJ2-5, with 7 positions matching TRBD2. This CDR3 has 13 residues. The V gene's germline CDR1 is SGDLS and CDR2 YYNGEE. Trimming took 4 bases from V and 1 from J; bases not matched to a gene: 1. The CDR3 region is CASSLAAQETQYF. In DNA, the CDR3 is TGTGCCAGCAGCCTAGCGGCCCAAGAGACCCAGTACTTC.

This chain uses TRBV28 with TRBJ1-1, with no clear D. Trimming cost V 6 bases and J 3 bases, with 8 bases left between them. Germline lookup yields CDR1 MDHEN and CDR2 SYDVKM. The length of the CDR3 is 12 residues. The DNA for the CDR3 is TGTGCCAGCAGACAGACGGACACTGAAGCTTTCTTT. This encodes CASRQTDTEAFF.

The gene calls are TRBV5-4 and TRBJ1-2; a weak D match, TRBD1 (5 bases). Germline CDR1 and CDR2: SGHNT and YYREEE (reference sequence). Trimming cost V 2 bases and J 2 bases, with 10 bases left between them. The CDR3 runs to 14 residues. This CDR3 is CASSFGDPNYGYTF. CDR3 DNA sequence: TGTGCCAGCAGCTTCGGGGACCCGAACTATGGCTACACCTTC.

The gene calls are TRBV28 and TRBJ1-2, with D maybe TRBD1 (6 bases). Trimming pared 2 bases from V and 8 bases from J, leaving 12 bases between. The germline V gene has CDR1 MDHEN and CDR2 SYDVKM. The CDR3 runs 13 residues. CDR3 protein: CASSLRSGVGYTF. The CDR3 DNA reads TGTGCCAGCAGTTTACGCTCAGGGGTGGGCTACACCTTC.

The chain is built from TRBV18 and TRBJ1-1; possible D gene TRBD1, 6 bases. Per the germline V gene, CDR1 is KGHSH and CDR2 is LQKENI. V was cut by 3 bases and J by 7 bases, with 9 bases left in between. The CDR3 has 12 residues. The CDR3 sequence: CASSPGQNEAFF. The CDR3 coding sequence is TGTGCCAGCTCACCCGGACAGAATGAAGCTTTCTTT.

CDR3 loop: CASSEPGRGLTDTQYF. The DNA for the CDR3 is TGTGCCAGCAGTGAGCCGGGTCGGGGGCTGACAGATACGCAGTATTTT. This chain uses TRBV6-1 with TRBJ2-3, with D possibly being TRBD1 or TRBD2 (6 bases each). The CDR3 extends over 16 amino acids. Trimming removed 3 bases from V and 3 bases from J, with 16 bases in between. Germline V lookup: CDR1 MNHNS, CDR2 SASEGT.

With regard to this clone: Being one base from a much bigger clone, this may be a read error. This chain uses TRBV19 with TRBJ1-2, with D maybe TRBD1 (6 bases). The V and J ends lost 7 bases and 6 bases respectively, with 24 bases between them. The CDR3 runs 16 residues. CDR1 is LNHDA and CDR2 is SQIVND in the germline V gene (reference sequence). CDR3 amino acids: CASTRDGGLSRDGYTF. CDR3 in DNA: TGTGCCAGTACCCGGGACGGGGGGCTTTCTAGGGATGGCTACACCTTC.

This chain uses TRBV7-8 with TRBJ2-1, with D perhaps matching TRBD2 (5 bases). The CDR3 runs 12 residues. Per the germline V gene, CDR1 is SGHVS and CDR2 is FQNEAQ. Deletions cut 5 bases from V and 9 bases from J, with 11 bases between. CDR3 sequence reads: CASSRGPPEQFF. The CDR3 DNA reads TGTGCCAGCAGCCGCGGGCCGCCTGAGCAGTTCTTC.

This chain links TRBV11-2 with TRBJ2-2; D gene unclear. Trimming cost V 5 bases and J 5 bases, with 12 bases left between them. The CDR3 spans 14 residues. CDR1 and CDR2 from the germline V gene are SGHAT and FQNNGV. The DNA of the CDR3 is TGTGCCAGCAGCATCCTGGGTCCGACCGGGGAGCTGTTTTTT. It specifies CASSILGPTGELFF.

The CDR3 region is CASRRDYNSPLHF. Written as DNA, the CDR3 is TGTGCCAGCAGGAGGGACTATAATTCACCCCTCCACTTT. The chain combines TRBV6-4 with TRBJ1-6, with D unclear. This CDR3 has 13 residues. The germline gives CDR1 MRHNA, CDR2 SNTAGT. The germline V and J ends were trimmed by 6 bases and 3 bases, with 6 bases remaining between them.

Only one count was recorded for this clone. The V gene is TRBV2, the J gene TRBJ2-5; D is unresolved. Trimming cost V 3 bases and J 1 base, with 6 bases left between them. CDR1 is SNHLY and CDR2 is FYNNEI in the germline V gene. The CDR3 runs 13 residues. Written as DNA, the CDR3 is TGTGCCAGCAGTGAGGTACGCCAAGAGACCCAGTACTTC. This gives the protein CASSEVRQETQYF.

The chain combines TRBV6-5 with TRBJ1-2; TRBD1 agrees at 9 bases. V lost 4 bases and J lost 4; bases outside the gene matches: 4. The CDR3 has 14 residues. Germline CDR1 reads MNHEY; CDR2 reads SVGAGI. This CDR3 reads CASSLQGASYGYTF. The CDR3, as DNA: TGTGCCAGCAGTTTACAGGGGGCGAGCTATGGCTACACCTTC.

The chain carries TRBV28 and TRBJ1-1; possible D gene TRBD1, 5 bases. With 4 bases removed from V and 1 base from J, the gap between germline ends came to 22 bases. The CDR3 covers 18 residues. Germline CDR1 reads MDHEN; CDR2 reads SYDVKM. CDR3 amino acids: CASSSVRRGRFKNTEAFF. In DNA, the CDR3 is TGTGCCAGCAGTTCGGTCCGGAGGGGACGATTCAAGAACACTGAAGCTTTCTTT. Full variable domain (missing parts from reference TRBV28 and TRBJ1-1): DVKVTQSSRYLVKRTGEKVFLECVQDMDHENMFWYRQDPGLGLRLIYFSYDVKMKEKGDIPEGYSVSREKKERFSLILESASTNQTSMYLCASSSVRRGRFKNTEAFFGQGTRLTVV.